Described below is a single T cell receptor (beta chain) sequence and its context. This record belongs to a study of blood T cell repertoires in COVID-19. Study-level background: Specimens from acute and convalescent COVID-19 originated in the United States, Italy and Spain. PBMCs, B-cell-depleted T cells, or T cells were the source of the cDNA or gDNA that made up the material.

The CDR3 has 15 residues. Germline V gene data show CDR1 as WNHNN and CDR2 as SYGVQD (reference sequence). V trimming: 5 bases; J trimming: 3 bases; junction bases outside the gene matches: 3. Original processing notes: Nucleated cell number was recorded as an estimate derived from reference gene primer amplification. Sequencing used immunoSEQ multiplex PCR; TCRdb keeps in-frame clones, though not all of them. D and trimming were read from the DNA, whereas the V and J calls and clone size are those reported in that table. The table includes 110,000 or so clones, approximately 90% detected once. The sequence was collected from a man aged 70 or older with active or convalescent COVID-19. The V call is TRBV10-1, the J call TRBJ2-1, with 11 bases matching TRBD1. Material: peripheral blood. The CDR3: CASSSGTGGYNEQFF. The DNA for the CDR3 is TGCGCCAGCAGTTCCGGGACAGGGGGCTACAATGAGCAGTTCTTC.